This T cell receptor (beta chain) was recorded in a study of cytomegalovirus exposure and HLA in healthy donors. At the level of the study: Samples from HLA-typed donors yielded about 80 million unique TCRs in an early data release.

This clone appeared a single time. With 60 Vbeta and 13 Jbeta primers, the PCR was carried out. The repertoire was sequenced with immunoSEQ multiplex PCR; TCRdb's copy has only in-frame clones and lacks some. The sample lists 90,000 to 120,000 clones; roughly 80% were seen once. Germline assignment: CDR1 GTSNPN and CDR2 SVGIG (reference sequence). The trim removed 3 bases at V and 5 bases at J, leaving 5 bases unmatched. This CDR3 is built from 14 residues. The sequencing input was PBMCs. The receptor was derived from a young man in good health and CMV-seronegative. The chain carries TRBV30 and TRBJ1-2, with 11 bases that match TRBD1. The CDR3 is CAWSGTGGRYGYTF. CDR3 DNA sequence: TGTGCCTGGAGCGGGACAGGGGGTCGGTATGGCTACACCTTC.